Listed below are T cell receptor beta chains from one sample, sequenced in a study of human T cells and chemical hapten exposure. TCRdb used MiXCR to reprocess the RACE reads, holding one entry per CDR3 protein. The top ten hold approximately 5% of the sample, which has tens of thousands of distinct CDR3 sequences, around 9.9% seen once. The specimen was whole blood, collected in connection with sensitization to the hapten diphenylcyclopropenone (DPC). All receptors derive from a woman between 50 and 59 years old with alopecia areata. Some clones in this sample may be carry-over from other donors' samples. The CDR3 runs from the conserved cysteine through the conserved F or W. D genes are given only for firm matches. Only some rows state a clone size, as once, few, many or a class for expanded clones.

V gene,J gene,D gene,clone size,CDR3 DNA,CDR3 protein
TRBV29-1,TRBJ2-5,TRBD1,NA,TGCAGCGTCGCCGGACAGGTCAACCAAGAGACCCAGTACTTC,CSVAGQVNQETQYF
TRBV15,TRBJ2-2,NA,many,TGTGCCACCAGCAGCAACGGGGTTCACACCGGGGAGCTGTTTTTT,CATSSNGVHTGELFF
TRBV9,TRBJ2-3,NA,NA,TGTGCCAGCAGCAGTGGACAGATACACACAGATACGCAGTATTTT,CASSSGQIHTDTQYF
TRBV12-3/TRBV12-4,TRBJ2-3,TRBD2,many,TGTGCCAGCAGTGGAAGCGGGAGCCCCCGTACGCAGTATTTT,CASSGSGSPRTQYF
TRBV20-1,TRBJ2-3,NA,many,TGCAGTGCTAGAGGACCCGGGGGCACCACAGATACGCAGTATTTT,CSARGPGGTTDTQYF
TRBV7-9,TRBJ1-6,TRBD1,many,TGTGCCAGCAGCTTATTCGTCACGGTACAGGGGGCCCTCCACTTT,CASSLFVTVQGALHF
TRBV5-4,TRBJ2-5,TRBD2,few,TGTGCCAGCAGCTTGGCCTGGATTAGCGGGGGACAAGAGACCCAGTACTTC,CASSLAWISGGQETQYF
TRBV19,TRBJ2-2,TRBD2,many,TGTGCCAGTATTTGGGGAGGGGCAGGGCCAAACACCGGGGAGCTGTTTTTT,CASIWGGAGPNTGELFF
TRBV11-2,TRBJ2-3,NA,NA,TGTGCCAGCAGCTTAGACCTAGGGGAGTGGACAGATACGCAGTATTTT,CASSLDLGEWTDTQYF
TRBV11-1,TRBJ2-3,NA,few,TGTGCCAGCTCCAAGGTGGGTGATACAGATACGCAGTATTTT,CASSKVGDTDTQYF
TRBV12-3/TRBV12-4,TRBJ1-2,TRBD1,many,TGTGCCAGCAGTTCCAGCCCTGGGACAGCCTATGGCTACACCTTC,CASSSSPGTAYGYTF
TRBV20-1,TRBJ1-1,NA,many,TGCAGTGCCTCCCCACGGAAGTCTGAAGCTTTCTTT,CSASPRKSEAFF
TRBV5-1,TRBJ1-1,NA,many,TGCGCCACCAACAGGGACGGGGACACTGAAGCTTTCTTT,CATNRDGDTEAFF
TRBV4-3,TRBJ2-7,TRBD2,many,TGCGCCAGCAGCCAGGGACTAGCGGGGAGCTCCTACGAGCAGTACTTC,CASSQGLAGSSYEQYF
TRBV29-1,TRBJ2-1,TRBD1,once,TGCAGCGCTAATCAAGGGGGCCATGAGCAGTTCTTC,CSANQGGHEQFF
TRBV28,TRBJ1-1,NA,few,TGTGCCAGCATAGGGCCGGGGGAAAACACTGAAGCTTTCTTT,CASIGPGENTEAFF
TRBV25-1,TRBJ2-1,NA,NA,TGTGCCAGCCAACTAGGGCCCAATGAGCAGTTCTTC,CASQLGPNEQFF
TRBV6-5,TRBJ2-3,NA,few,TGTGCCAGCAGCGTACAGGGTTTTAGCACAGATACGCAGTATTTT,CASSVQGFSTDTQYF
TRBV18,TRBJ1-5,NA,few,TGTGCCAGCTCAGCAGGAGGCCATCAGCCCCAGCATTTT,CASSAGGHQPQHF
TRBV12-3/TRBV12-4,TRBJ1-2,NA,NA,TGTGCCAGCAGTTTAGGGCCGACGTTCCTCTATGGCTACACCTTC,CASSLGPTFLYGYTF
TRBV29-1,TRBJ1-4,NA,many,TGCAGCGTTTCCAACACGAACCGTGGGGAAAAACTGTTTTTT,CSVSNTNRGEKLFF
TRBV20-1,TRBJ1-5,NA,many,TGCAGTGCTAGCGGGACTAGCAATCAGCCCCAGCATTTT,CSASGTSNQPQHF
TRBV6-6,TRBJ1-3,NA,many,TGTGCCAGCCGGACAGCAAGTGGAAACACCATATATTTT,CASRTASGNTIYF
TRBV20-1,TRBJ1-3,NA,NA,TGCAGTGCCACGACATTTAGGTGGAGCTCTGGAAACACCATATATTTT,CSATTFRWSSGNTIYF
TRBV3-1,TRBJ2-7,TRBD2,many,TGTGCCAGCAGCCGACTAGCGGGAGGGGAGCAGTACTTC,CASSRLAGGEQYF
TRBV10-3,TRBJ1-2,TRBD1,few,TGTGCCATCAGTGAACCGGACAGGGTGGGAGGCTACACCTTC,CAISEPDRVGGYTF
TRBV18,TRBJ1-1,NA,NA,TGTGCCAGCCCTAAACACAGGGTCACTGAAGCTTTCTTT,CASPKHRVTEAFF
TRBV5-6,TRBJ1-1,TRBD1,many,TGTGCCAGCAGCCGGGACAGAAACGCTGAAGCTTTCTTT,CASSRDRNAEAFF
TRBV20-1,TRBJ1-1,NA,few,TGCAGTGCGCCGGGGACATATGAAGCTTTCTTT,CSAPGTYEAFF
TRBV28,TRBJ1-2,TRBD1,few,TGTGCCAGCATCTCGAAGAGACAGGGAAACTATGGCTACACCTTC,CASISKRQGNYGYTF
TRBV9,TRBJ1-1,NA,many,TGTGCCAGCAGCGTAGAGGTTCGTGCTGAAGCTTTCTTT,CASSVEVRAEAFF
TRBV3-1,TRBJ1-6,TRBD1,many,TGTGCCAGCAGCCAATTGCACAGGGGAAATTCACCCCTCCACTTT,CASSQLHRGNSPLHF
TRBV19,TRBJ2-3,TRBD2,many,TGTGCCAGTAGACTAGCGGGAGGCACAGATACGCAGTATTTT,CASRLAGGTDTQYF
TRBV13,TRBJ1-4,TRBD1,many,TGTGCCAGCAGCCCCGGGACAGCGGGCGAAAAACTGTTTTTT,CASSPGTAGEKLFF